Only one count was recorded for the clone carrying this T cell receptor (beta chain). Profiling relied on immunoSEQ multiplex PCR, and the TCRdb table lists in-frame clones only, not all of them. Here the sample spans around 59,000 clones, over 80% being singletons. This specimen comes from a study of T cell changes during pregnancy in multiple sclerosis. The sequencing used CD4+ T cells from peripheral blood mononuclear cells, collected in the first trimester of pregnancy. The sequence was collected from a female donor with multiple sclerosis, enrolled in a pregnancy study.

The CDR3 DNA is TGCAGCGCCCAGGGGGCCGATGGCTACACCTTC. Its protein is CSAQGADGYTF. The chain recombines TRBV29-1 with TRBJ1-2; 8 bases map to TRBD1. The CDR3 contains 11 residues. Germline lookup yields CDR1 SQVTM and CDR2 ANQGSEA. The ends lost 7 bases at V and 6 bases at J; junction bases unmatched: 4.